This T cell receptor beta chain was retrieved from a study of identifying expanded T cells in peripheral blood. Study-wide results and caveats: Over around two and four weeks, about 17 and 20 clones changed, versus approximately 1.1 between replicates. Roughly two-week clone count variance significantly increased as total template count grew.

Only in-frame clones appear in the TCRdb table, and some are missing; sequencing was by immunoSEQ multiplex PCR. The sample yields more than 50,000 clones, over 75% seen once. A note on this clone: What it recognizes is unknown.

V lost 4 bases to trimming and J lost 8 bases; unmatched junction nucleotides: 3. The CDR3 length is 14 residues. Germline loops: CDR1 SGHDN, CDR2 FVKESK. V is TRBV14 and J is TRBJ1-4; 11 nucleotides line up with TRBD1. The sequence was collected from a person aged 18 to 70 in good health. Sequenced sample: blood. The CDR3 loop reads CASSRDRGLEKLFF. CDR3 nucleotide sequence: TGTGCCAGCAGCCGGGACAGGGGGTTAGAAAAACTGTTTTTT.